This record covers a single TCR beta chain. Antigen: not known. This sample stems from a study of cytomegalovirus exposure and HLA in healthy donors. It was with 60 Vbeta and 13 Jbeta primers that the PCR ran. Original processing notes: Unique TCR beta chains numbered around 80 million in a later analysis, with approximately 10 million shared. Sequencing was performed with immunoSEQ multiplex PCR; in TCRdb, only in-frame clones are kept and a portion is missing. The DNA was the basis for D and trimming; V, J and clone size are from that table. The sample consists of 150,000 or so clones, roughly 79% of them appearing once. V shed 1 base and J shed 7 bases, with 8 bases lying between them. Germline V lookup: CDR1 KGHSH, CDR2 LQKENI. The CDR3 extends over 13 amino acids. Study-wide points: The productive fraction for most TCR beta V segments was about 90% or about 30% in an earlier analysis.

The source material was PBMCs. The chain recombines TRBV18 with TRBJ1-5; no clear D. The sequence derives from a man in his late teens or twenties in good health and CMV-seronegative. CDR3 sequence: CASSPLREQPQHF. CDR3 in DNA: TGTGCCAGCTCACCACTACGGGAACAGCCCCAGCATTTT.